The T cell receptor beta chain described here comes from a study of T cells in Graves' hyperthyroidism and ophthalmopathy (dated by TCRdb to the late 2010s). Describing the broader study: Peripheral blood samples were taken at the time of initial diagnosis, prior to any treatment. A discovery cohort of roughly 100 patients, roughly 40 with Graves' ophthalmopathy and 57 with stable Graves' hyperthyroidism, was used to find distinguishing TCR V-J signatures. Prospective prediction of ophthalmopathy was tested in an independent validation cohort consisting of 18 hyperthyroidism patients and some 15 patients who later progressed to ophthalmopathy. The 75 to 100 discovery patients were randomly divided into training and test sets at a 7:3 ratio. The study also compared thyroid tissue and blood T-cell repertoires from more than five Graves' hyperthyroidism patients. After sampling, hyperthyroidism patients received methimazole starting at 30 mg daily, and ophthalmopathy patients received high-dose intravenous methylprednisolone. The paper reports TCR Vbeta CDR3 sequencing of some 140 peripheral blood samples: around 45 ophthalmopathy, fewer than 85 hyperthyroidism and some 17 progressor patients. What the work shows at the level of the full study, not this receptor alone: Most expanded thyroid clonotypes (frequency above 0.001) were also found in blood, which suggests that blood repertoires may mirror thyroid immune responses. No statistical method was used to fix the sample size in advance, and group allocation was not hidden from the investigators. In validation, progression to ophthalmopathy was predicted by the model with roughly 69% sensitivity and roughly 72% specificity, a median of about 6 months before onset. Ophthalmopathy was separated from stable hyperthyroidism by a 13 V-J signature model, with just over 85% sensitivity and 81% to 82% specificity obtained in cross-validation and 80%/75% obtained in testing.

Hyperthyroidism patients were newly diagnosed, had a disease duration of under 2 months, and were aged 18 to 65 years. Patients with uncontrolled infections, other autoimmune diseases, pregnancy or lactation were excluded. Diagnoses were established on the basis of clinical symptoms, serum thyroxine and TRAb, thyroid ultrasound, and orbital computed tomography. For progressor patients, blood was drawn at the first diagnosis of hyperthyroidism, before any ophthalmopathy symptoms had appeared. PBMCs were isolated from more than 8 ml of fresh peripheral blood by Ficoll-Paque density gradient centrifugation. Progressor patients were defined as those initially diagnosed with Graves' hyperthyroidism in whom ophthalmopathy developed during follow-up. Trizol reagent was used to extract total RNA, and RNA quality was then checked on an Agilent 2100 Bioanalyzer. This clonotype appeared many times. Its antigen is currently not known. Base qualities are not at hand, and no much larger clone is one base apart.

Cut back by 1 base and 5 bases, the V and J ends lie 12 bases apart. Per the germline V gene (reference sequence), LGHDT is the CDR1 and YNNKEL is the CDR2. Taken from cysteine to phenylalanine, the CDR3 has 15 residues. The CDR3 DNA has 45 bases and is translated from base 1. The TCR beta CDR3 regions were amplified from the RNA transcripts. For the first round of RT-PCR on the TCR CDR3, the HTBI primer set was used together with the Qiagen OneStep RT-PCR kit. Libraries were constructed in a second round of multiplex PCR, after which size selection and purification were carried out. Libraries were sequenced paired-end with 100 bp reads on an Illumina HiSeq2000. Turning to the authors' computational methods: SOAPnuke was used to process the raw data, throwing out any read that contained adapters or uncalled bases, had a mean Phred below 15, or lacked an exact constant-primer or identifier match. High-quality paired reads were merged using COPE v1.2.5, and each unique nucleotide sequence was defined as a clonotype. Clonotypes were aligned to IMGT TRBV, TRBD and TRBJ reference segments using MiTCR v1.1. Analysis was restricted to V-J combinations with a frequency above 0.0001, which covered roughly 99% of repertoires. The TCS score was defined as F50 (clonal expansion) divided by E x V (chaos), with BLOSUM62-based TCRdist calculated between CDR3 peptides within each V-J. Welch's t-statistics and random forest reduced 500 to 550 V-J features to roughly 13, which were used in a naive Bayes classifier (R e1071). Using fastp trimming at Q25 and MiXCR clonotype assembly, TCRdb reanalyzed the public sequencing data and kept in-frame beta chains. Every entry covers one CDR3 protein and lists the most common genes and DNA from its rows. The V and J calls and clone size come from TCRdb's table, not from the authors' own analysis. This sample has 730,000 or so distinct CDR3 sequences in its table, and around 20% of those were observed once. Together, the top ten hold roughly 17% of the sample.

This receptor was obtained from a woman aged 45-65 years with Graves' hyperthyroidism that later progressed to Graves' ophthalmopathy. The chain uses TRBV3-1 and TRBJ1-5; a weak D assignment points to TRBD1 (5 bases agree). Sequenced: blood. Here the CDR3 is given as CASSQVRGDDQPQHF. The DNA is as follows: TGTGCCAGCAGCCAAGTCCGGGGGGACGATCAGCCCCAGCATTTT.